This TCR beta chain was recorded in a study of blood T cell repertoires in COVID-19. Only in-frame clones appear in the TCRdb table, and some are missing; sequencing was by immunoSEQ multiplex PCR. The repertoire includes more than 80,000 clones, 65% to 75% of them detected once, and 0.9% sits in the top ten. CDR1 LGHDT and CDR2 YNNKEL come from the germline V gene (reference sequence). V was trimmed by 0 bases and J by 4 bases, leaving 12 bases between them. The CDR3 has 15 amino acids. Sample: peripheral blood. The TCR was taken from a human donor with acute or convalescent COVID-19. The donor label of this sample is uncertain. V and J are TRBV3-1 (or the pseudogene TRBV3-2) and TRBJ1-2; D remains ambiguous. CDR3 amino acids: CASSQDLGRGYGYTF. CDR3 DNA sequence: TGTGCCAGCAGCCAAGATCTGGGTCGAGGCTATGGCTACACCTTC.